The TCR beta chain under discussion was sequenced for a study of blood T cells in healthy people across ages. Whenever a sample was processed, at least 6 million PBMCs were isolated. A second PCR, run for about 7 to 12 cycles, used a sample-barcoded 5' primer plus a J-beta primer mix. From the 5' RACE reads, TCRdb called clonotypes with MiXCR, one entry per CDR3 protein. Of some 1.6 million distinct CDR3 sequences in the sample, 30% to 35% were seen once. Trimming pared 5 bases from V and 6 bases from J, leaving 11 bases between. Per germline, CDR1 SQVTM and CDR2 ANQGSEA. The CDR3 length is 11 residues. On this clonotype: The target antigen is unknown.

Study results and caveats: Long-lived and aged donors differed, with more naive CD4+ cells and higher diversity in the long-lived.

This sequence originates from a woman aged 25 to 45 in good health. J is TRBJ2-7 and V is TRBV29-1; D might be TRBD1 (5 bases). The sample comprised blood. Here the CDR3 reads CSVLQVGEQYF. The DNA for the CDR3 is TGCAGCGTTCTACAGGTGGGCGAGCAGTACTTC.